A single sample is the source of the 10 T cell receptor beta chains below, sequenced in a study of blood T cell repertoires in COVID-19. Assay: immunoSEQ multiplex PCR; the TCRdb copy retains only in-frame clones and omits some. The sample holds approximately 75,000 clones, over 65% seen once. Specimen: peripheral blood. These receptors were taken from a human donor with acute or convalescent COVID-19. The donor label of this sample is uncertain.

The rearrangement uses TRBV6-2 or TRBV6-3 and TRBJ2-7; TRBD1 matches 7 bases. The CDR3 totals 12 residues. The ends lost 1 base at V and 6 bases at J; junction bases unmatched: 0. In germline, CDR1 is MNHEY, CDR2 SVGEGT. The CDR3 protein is CASSYYRGEQYF. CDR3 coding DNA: TGTGCCAGCAGTTACTACAGGGGCGAGCAGTACTTC.

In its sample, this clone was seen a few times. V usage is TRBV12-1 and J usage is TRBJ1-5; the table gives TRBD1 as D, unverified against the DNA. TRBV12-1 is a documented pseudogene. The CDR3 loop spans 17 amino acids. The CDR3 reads CASSFARGQGGGQPQHF. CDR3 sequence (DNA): TGTGCCAGCAGCTTTGCGCGGGGACAGGGGGGGGGACAGCCCCAGCATTTT.

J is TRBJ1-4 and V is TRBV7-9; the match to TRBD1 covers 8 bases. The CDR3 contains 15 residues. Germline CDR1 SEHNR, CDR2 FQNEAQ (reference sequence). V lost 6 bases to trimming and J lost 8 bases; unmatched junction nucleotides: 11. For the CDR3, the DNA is TGTGCCAGCAGTCTATCGACAGGGGAGGGCGAAAAACTGTTTTTT. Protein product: CASSLSTGEGEKLFF.

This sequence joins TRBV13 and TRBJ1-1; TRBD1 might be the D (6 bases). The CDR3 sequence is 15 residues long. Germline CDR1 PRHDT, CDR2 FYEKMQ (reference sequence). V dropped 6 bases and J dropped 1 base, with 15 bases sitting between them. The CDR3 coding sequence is TGTGCCAGCAGAACACAGGGTGGAGGGAACACTGAAGCTTTCTTT. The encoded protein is CASRTQGGGNTEAFF.

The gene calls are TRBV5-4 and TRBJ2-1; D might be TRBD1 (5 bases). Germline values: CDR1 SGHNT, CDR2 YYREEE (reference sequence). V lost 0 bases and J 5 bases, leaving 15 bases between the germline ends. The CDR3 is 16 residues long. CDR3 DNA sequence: TGTGCCAGCAGCTTGGCCGGCGGAATGGGGCACAATGAGCAGTTCTTC. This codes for CASSLAGGMGHNEQFF.

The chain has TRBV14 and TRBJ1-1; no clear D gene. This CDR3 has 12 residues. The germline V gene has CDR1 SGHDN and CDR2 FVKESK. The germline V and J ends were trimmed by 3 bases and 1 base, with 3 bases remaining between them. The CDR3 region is CASSQANTEAFF. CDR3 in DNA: TGTGCCAGCAGCCAGGCGAACACTGAAGCTTTCTTT.

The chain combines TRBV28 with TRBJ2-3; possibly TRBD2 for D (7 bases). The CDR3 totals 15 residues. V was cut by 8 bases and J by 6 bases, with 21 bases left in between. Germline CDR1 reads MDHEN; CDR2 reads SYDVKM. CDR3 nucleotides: TGTGCCAGCTCATCCCCCGGGGGGCTGGAGGATACGCAGTATTTT. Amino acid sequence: CASSSPGGLEDTQYF.

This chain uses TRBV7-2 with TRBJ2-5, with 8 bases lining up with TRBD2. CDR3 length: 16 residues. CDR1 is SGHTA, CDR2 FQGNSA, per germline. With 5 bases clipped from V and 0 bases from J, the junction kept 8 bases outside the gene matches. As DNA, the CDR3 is TGTGCCAGCAGCCCCATAGCGGGGTTTTACCAAGAGACCCAGTACTTC. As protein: CASSPIAGFYQETQYF.

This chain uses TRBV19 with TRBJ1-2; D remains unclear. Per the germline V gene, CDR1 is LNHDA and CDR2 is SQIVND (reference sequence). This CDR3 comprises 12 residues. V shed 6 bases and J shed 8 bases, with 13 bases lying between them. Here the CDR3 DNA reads TGTGCCAGTAGCACGAGGATGCGGGGCTACACCTTC. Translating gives CASSTRMRGYTF.

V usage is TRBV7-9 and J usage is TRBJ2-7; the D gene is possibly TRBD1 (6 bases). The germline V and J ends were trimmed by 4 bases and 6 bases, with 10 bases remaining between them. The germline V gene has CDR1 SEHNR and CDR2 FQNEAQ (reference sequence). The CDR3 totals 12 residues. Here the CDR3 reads CASSSTGSEQYF. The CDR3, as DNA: TGTGCCAGCAGCTCTACAGGGTCCGAGCAGTACTTC.